Listed below are T cell receptor beta chains from one sample, sequenced in a study of cytomegalovirus exposure and HLA in healthy donors. Libraries were prepared by immunoSEQ multiplex PCR; TCRdb keeps only in-frame clonotypes and omits some of them. Of 100,000 to 150,000 clones in the sample, over 70% were seen once. The specimen sequenced was PBMCs. The receptor set was obtained from a woman in her forties or fifties in good health and CMV-seronegative. The CDR3 runs from the conserved cysteine through the conserved F or W. Fields, in order: clone size, D gene, J gene, V gene, CDR3 DNA, CDR3 protein. D genes are given only for firm matches. Size is stated for part of the rows, as once, few or many counts, or as a class when the clone is expanded.

>.|TRBD2|TRBJ2-7|TRBV27
TGTGCCAGCAGTAGGGGACTAGCGGGAGGACACGAGCAGTACTTC
CASSRGLAGGHEQYF
>.|.|TRBJ1-6|TRBV7-2
TGTGCCAGCAGCTTAGCGGGAGATTCACCCCTCCACTTT
CASSLAGDSPLHF
>.|.|TRBJ1-2|TRBV20-1
TGCAGTGCTCCCACCGGACAGGGCTACACCTTC
CSAPTGQGYTF
>few|TRBD1|TRBJ2-4|TRBV30
TGTGCCTCGGGACAGGGTGGGCAAAACATTCAGTACTTC
CASGQGGQNIQYF
>.|.|TRBJ1-2|TRBV10-3
TGTGCCATCAAGGGGGGGGCGGGCCGTCGTGGCTACACCTTC
CAIKGGAGRRGYTF
>.|TRBD1|TRBJ2-7|TRBV30
TGTGCCTGGAGCGCCGACAGGGACTACGAGCAGTACTTC
CAWSADRDYEQYF
>once|.|TRBJ2-1|TRBV7-2
TGTGCCAGCAGCCTAGGGGGGGGTCTAGCGGCAAACAATGAGCAGTTCTTC
CASSLGGGLAANNEQFF
>.|TRBD2|TRBJ2-1|TRBV11-2
TGTGCCAGCAGCTTAGAAAGGCGGGAGTTCGATGAGCAGTTCTTC
CASSLERREFDEQFF
>.|TRBD1|TRBJ2-5|TRBV7-9
TGTGCCAGCAGCTTAGGGGGCAGGGGGCAAGAGACCCAGTACTTC
CASSLGGRGQETQYF
>.|.|TRBJ2-1|TRBV27
TGTGCCAGCAGAGGGGGATCCGGATCCTCCTACAATGAGCAGTTCTTC
CASRGGSGSSYNEQFF
>.|.|TRBJ2-5|TRBV7-8
TGTGCCAGCAGCTCTATGAGCGCTCAAGAGACCCAGTACTTC
CASSSMSAQETQYF
>.|.|TRBJ2-5|TRBV6-6
TGTGCCACCAGAACAGAACAAGAGACCCAGTACTTC
CATRTEQETQYF
>.|TRBD1|TRBJ2-7|TRBV28
TGTGCCAGCAGTGGGACAGGGGTTGGTTCCTACGAGCAGTACTTC
CASSGTGVGSYEQYF
>.|TRBD1|TRBJ2-7|TRBV7-7
TGTGCTAGCAGCTCTGGACAGGGATCATTCTACGAGCAGTACTTC
CASSSGQGSFYEQYF
>.|.|TRBJ1-4|TRBV27
TGTGCCAGCAGTTTAGAGGGAACTAATGAAAAACTGTTTTTT
CASSLEGTNEKLFF
>.|.|TRBJ2-1|TRBV11-2
TGTGCCAGCAGCTTAGGGGACTCCCCCCGAGAGCAGTTCTTC
CASSLGDSPREQFF
>once|TRBD1|TRBJ2-4|TRBV6-5
TGTGCCAGCAGTCCGACAGGGAACCAAAACATTCAGTACTTC
CASSPTGNQNIQYF
>.|.|TRBJ1-2|TRBV19
TGTGCCAGTAGTACTAAGACAGACACTAACTATGGCTACACCTTC
CASSTKTDTNYGYTF
>.|TRBD1|TRBJ2-7|TRBV5-4
TGTGCCAGCAGCCCCAGGGGGTCCTATTTCAACGAGCAGTACTTC
CASSPRGSYFNEQYF
>few|TRBD1|TRBJ1-1|TRBV5-4
TGTGCCAGCAGCTTGGTGGGACAGGGGGCTGGAGCTTTCTTT
CASSLVGQGAGAFF
>.|.|TRBJ2-7|TRBV10-1
TGCGCCAGCCTGGTAGTCGAGGGCACGGCGGGCCCTGCCTACGAGCAGTACTTC
CASLVVEGTAGPAYEQYF
>.|TRBD1|TRBJ2-1|TRBV15
TGTGCCACCAGCGGAGACAGGGGCTTCGACAATGAGCAGTTCTTC
CATSGDRGFDNEQFF
>.|.|TRBJ2-7|TRBV7-2
TGTGCCAGCAGCTTAGCCCCAGGGGCACCTAATACCTACGAGCAGTACTTC
CASSLAPGAPNTYEQYF
>.|TRBD1|TRBJ2-4|TRBV9
TGTGCCAGCAGCCTGGGACAGGGGGCAGCAAACATTCAGTACTTC
CASSLGQGAANIQYF
>once|TRBD2|TRBJ2-1|TRBV9
TGTGCCAGCAGCGTCCTCTCTAGCGGGGGGGCGCATGAGCAGTTCTTC
CASSVLSSGGAHEQFF
>.|TRBD1|TRBJ2-4|TRBV10-3
TGTGCCATCAGTGAACCTGGGACAGTGAACATTCAGTACTTC
CAISEPGTVNIQYF
>.|.|TRBJ2-1|TRBV4-3
TGCGCCAGCAGCCAAGGACTGGTCTCCTACAATGAGCAGTTCTTC
CASSQGLVSYNEQFF
>.|TRBD1|TRBJ1-5|TRBV27
TGTGCCAGCAGTTTAGATGCAGGGGGCGCCTGGCAGCCCCAGCATTTT
CASSLDAGGAWQPQHF
>.|.|TRBJ2-3|TRBV6-1
TGTGCCAGCGCTTTAGTTACGCAGTATTTT
CASALVTQYF
>.|TRBD1|TRBJ2-7|TRBV27
TGTGCCAGCAGACGCGGGACAGGTGGGACCGGACCCTACGAGCAGTACTTC
CASRRGTGGTGPYEQYF
>.|TRBD1|TRBJ1-1|TRBV7-9
TGTTCCAGCAGCCCGGACAGGCCCGAAGCTTTCTTT
CSSSPDRPEAFF
>.|.|TRBJ2-3|TRBV7-2
TGTGCCAGCAGCTTAGTTGCGTCCCCCACAGATACGCAGTATTTT
CASSLVASPTDTQYF
>.|.|TRBJ1-1|TRBV11-3
TGTGCCAGCAGCTTAGGCGGGGGAGTTGGTGAAGCTTTCTTT
CASSLGGGVGEAFF
>once|.|TRBJ2-7|TRBV6-5
TGTGCCAGCAACCGGGACACAACCTACGAGCAGTACTTC
CASNRDTTYEQYF
>.|TRBD2|TRBJ2-2|TRBV7-2
TGTGCCAGCAGTTTAGCCGGGACTAGCGGGACCGGGGAGCTGTTTTTT
CASSLAGTSGTGELFF
>.|.|TRBJ2-2|TRBV7-7
TGTGCCAGCAGCGCTCTCAGGTCCGGGGAGCTGTTTTTT
CASSALRSGELFF
>.|TRBD1|TRBJ1-5|TRBV30
TGTGCCTGGAGTGATGACAGGGTCAATCAGCCCCAGCATTTT
CAWSDDRVNQPQHF
>.|TRBD1|TRBJ2-7|TRBV7-8
TGTGCCAGCAGCTGGGACAGGGAAACCTACGAGCAGTACTTC
CASSWDRETYEQYF
>.|.|TRBJ2-1|TRBV9
TGTGCCAGCAGTCTAGCGTCGGCCTACAATGAGCAGTTCTTC
CASSLASAYNEQFF
>.|.|TRBJ2-1|TRBV28
TGTGCCAGCAGTTTTGTTCTTGCTAGGAGCTCCTACAATGAGCAGTTCTTC
CASSFVLARSSYNEQFF
>.|TRBD1|TRBJ1-1|TRBV18
TGTGCCAGCTCACTTCGGACAGGGGCGAACACTGAAGCTTTCTTT
CASSLRTGANTEAFF
>once|TRBD1|TRBJ2-2|TRBV27
TGTGCCACCCGGACAGGGGCCGGGGAGCTGTTTTTT
CATRTGAGELFF
>few|TRBD2|TRBJ2-7|TRBV9
TGTGCCAGCAGCGATAGGACTAGCCCTCCCTACGAGCAGTACTTC
CASSDRTSPPYEQYF
>.|TRBD2|TRBJ2-1|TRBV6-1
TGTGCCAGCAAACGCAGCGGGAGTGGAAATGAGCAGTTCTTC
CASKRSGSGNEQFF
>once|TRBD1|TRBJ2-3|TRBV11-2
TGTGCCAGCAGCATGGGACAGGGGCACACAGATACGCAGTATTTT
CASSMGQGHTDTQYF
>.|TRBD2|TRBJ2-5|TRBV7-2
TGTGCCAGCAGCCGGGGGGGGCAGATGCAAGAGACCCAGTACTTC
CASSRGGQMQETQYF
>.|.|TRBJ1-1|TRBV9
TGTGCCAGCAGCGCCGAGGGAGGGTGGAATATTGAAGCTTTCTTT
CASSAEGGWNIEAFF
>.|.|TRBJ2-1|TRBV28
TGTGCCAGCAGTTTATCTGGGGTCGGGGATGAGCAGTTCTTC
CASSLSGVGDEQFF
>.|.|TRBJ2-7|TRBV28
TGTGCCAGCAGTTTAAACAGGGAGGGGTACGAGCAGTACTTC
CASSLNREGYEQYF
>.|TRBD1|TRBJ2-5|TRBV2
TGTGCCAGCAGCCCCGCAGGGGGACAGACCCAGTACTTC
CASSPAGGQTQYF
>few|.|TRBJ2-7|TRBV7-8
TGTGCCAGCACCGGGGTAGCCTACGAGCAGTACTTC
CASTGVAYEQYF